This record concerns one TCR beta chain sequence. It lacks a known antigen. One base away there is no much larger clone; base qualities are not given. Amplification of TCR beta CDR3 regions was carried out from RNA transcripts. A first-round RT-PCR of the TCR CDR3 used the HTBI primer set with the Qiagen OneStep RT-PCR kit. The libraries were constructed in a second round of multiplex PCR and then size-selected and purified. Paired-end sequencing of the libraries was performed with 100 bp reads on an Illumina HiSeq2000. The study's own analysis went as follows. Raw data were processed with SOAPnuke, discarding reads with adapters, uncalled bases, mean Phred below 15, or no exact constant-primer or identifier match. High-quality paired reads were merged with COPE v1.2.5, and unique nucleotide sequences were defined as clonotypes. Clonotypes were aligned to IMGT TRBV, TRBD and TRBJ reference segments using MiTCR v1.1. Analysis was restricted to V-J combinations with a frequency above 0.0001, which covered just over 98% of repertoires. The TCS score was defined as the ratio of F50 (clonal expansion) to E x V (chaos), calculated using BLOSUM62-based TCRdist between CDR3 peptides within each V-J. Welch's t-statistics and random forest reduced roughly 540 V-J features to 10 to 15, which were used in a naive Bayes classifier (R e1071). The public sequencing data were trimmed at Q25 with fastp and processed into clonotypes with MiXCR by TCRdb, which kept only in-frame beta chains. For every CDR3 protein sequence, its rows merge into one entry that carries the most common genes and DNA. These V and J calls derive from TCRdb rather than the authors' analysis. A total of about 350,000 distinct CDR3 sequences appear in this sample, about a sixth of them only once. Approximately 33% of the sample is taken by the ten largest.

Hyperthyroidism patients were newly diagnosed, with disease duration under 2 months, and aged 18 to 65 years. The study excluded patients with uncontrolled infections, other autoimmune diseases, pregnancy or lactation. Diagnoses were based on clinical symptoms, serum thyroxine and TRAb, thyroid ultrasound and orbital computed tomography. For progressor patients, blood was drawn at the first diagnosis of hyperthyroidism, before any ophthalmopathy symptoms had appeared. PBMCs were isolated from approximately 10 ml of fresh peripheral blood by Ficoll-Paque density gradient centrifugation. Progressor patients were defined as those initially diagnosed with Graves' hyperthyroidism in whom ophthalmopathy developed during follow-up. Total RNA was extracted using Trizol reagent, and RNA quality was assessed on an Agilent 2100 Bioanalyzer. The sample comes from a study of T cells in Graves' hyperthyroidism and ophthalmopathy (dated by TCRdb to the late 2010s). Background for the entire study: Peripheral blood samples were taken at initial diagnosis, before any treatment was given. The paper reports TCR Vbeta CDR3 sequencing of fewer than 150 peripheral blood samples: 40 to 45 ophthalmopathy, approximately 74 hyperthyroidism and 17 progressor patients. Whether ophthalmopathy could be predicted prospectively was tested in an independent validation cohort made up of roughly 19 hyperthyroidism patients plus 17 patients who later progressed to ophthalmopathy. After sampling, hyperthyroidism patients received methimazole starting at 30 mg daily, and ophthalmopathy patients received high-dose intravenous methylprednisolone. In addition, the study compared T-cell repertoires in thyroid tissue and in blood from six Graves' hyperthyroidism patients. TCR V-J signatures able to tell the groups apart were searched for in a discovery cohort of 90 to 100 patients, of whom 43 had Graves' ophthalmopathy and roughly 58 had stable Graves' hyperthyroidism. The 75 to 100 discovery patients were randomly split 7:3 into training and test sets.

The paper's findings and limits, for the study overall: Blood samples also contained most of the expanded thyroid clonotypes (frequency above 0.001), which suggests that blood repertoires may reflect thyroid immune responses. Sample size was not statistically predetermined, and blinding of investigators to group allocation was not performed. During validation, the model predicted progression to ophthalmopathy a median of approximately 6 months ahead of onset, with around 71% sensitivity and under 85% specificity. A model built on a 13 V-J signature distinguished ophthalmopathy from stable hyperthyroidism, reaching roughly 88% sensitivity and about 81% specificity in cross-validation and 80%/75% in testing.

Relative to germline, V is 5 bases shorter and J is 6 bases shorter, with 17 bases between their ends. Counted from cysteine to phenylalanine, this CDR3 has 14 amino acids. Only the CDR3 region is kept as DNA, spanning 42 bases read in frame from base 1. Looking up the germline V gene (reference sequence) yields CDR1 MNHEY and CDR2 SMNVEV. The rearrangement joined TRBV27 to TRBJ2-7; the D segment could be TRBD2, given 8 matching bases. Sequenced input: blood. This sequence originates from a woman in her thirties with Graves' hyperthyroidism that later progressed to Graves' ophthalmopathy. The CDR3 loop reads CASSPGQAGGEQYF. The DNA sequence follows: TGTGCCAGCAGTCCAGGACAGGCGGGGGGCGAGCAGTACTTC.